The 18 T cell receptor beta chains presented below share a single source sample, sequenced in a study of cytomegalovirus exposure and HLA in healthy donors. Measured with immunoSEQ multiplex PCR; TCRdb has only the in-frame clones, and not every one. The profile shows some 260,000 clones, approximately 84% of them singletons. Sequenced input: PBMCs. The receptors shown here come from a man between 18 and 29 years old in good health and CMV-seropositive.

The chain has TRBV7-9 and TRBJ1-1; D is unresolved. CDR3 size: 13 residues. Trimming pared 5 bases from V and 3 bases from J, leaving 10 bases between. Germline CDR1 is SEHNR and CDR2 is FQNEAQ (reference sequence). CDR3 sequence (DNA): TGTGCCAGCAGCACCGGACGGTACACTGAAGCTTTCTTT. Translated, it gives CASSTGRYTEAFF.

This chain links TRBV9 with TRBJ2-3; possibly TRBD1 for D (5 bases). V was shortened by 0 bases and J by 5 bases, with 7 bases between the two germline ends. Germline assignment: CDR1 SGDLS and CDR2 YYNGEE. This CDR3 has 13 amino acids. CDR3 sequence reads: CASSVAQGDTQYF. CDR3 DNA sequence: TGTGCCAGCAGCGTAGCGCAGGGAGATACGCAGTATTTT.

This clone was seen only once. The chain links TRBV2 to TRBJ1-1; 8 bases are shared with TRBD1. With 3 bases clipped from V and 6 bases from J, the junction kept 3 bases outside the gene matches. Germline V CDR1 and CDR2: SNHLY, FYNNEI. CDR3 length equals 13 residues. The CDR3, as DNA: TGTGCCAGCAGTGAGTCCAGGGGGCCTGAAGCTTTCTTT. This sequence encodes CASSESRGPEAFF.

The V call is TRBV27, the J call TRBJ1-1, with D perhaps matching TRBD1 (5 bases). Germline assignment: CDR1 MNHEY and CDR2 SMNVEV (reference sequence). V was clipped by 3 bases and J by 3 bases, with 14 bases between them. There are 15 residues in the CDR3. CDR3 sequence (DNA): TGTGCCAGCAGTTTTGGGGCGGGATTGGACACTGAAGCTTTCTTT. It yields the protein CASSFGAGLDTEAFF.

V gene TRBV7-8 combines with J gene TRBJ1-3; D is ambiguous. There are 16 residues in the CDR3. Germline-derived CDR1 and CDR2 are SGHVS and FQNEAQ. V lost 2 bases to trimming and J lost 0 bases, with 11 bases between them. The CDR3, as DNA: TGTGCCAGCAGCTTACTGCGTCAAAGCTCTGGAAACACCATATATTTT. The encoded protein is CASSLLRQSSGNTIYF.

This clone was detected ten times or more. For the CDR3, the DNA is TGTGCCAGCAGTGCCTGGACGGGGACTGAAGCTTTCTTT. Translation gives CASSAWTGTEAFF. The chain links TRBV6-4 to TRBJ1-1; no clear D. The V end lost 4 bases, the J end lost 5 bases, and 11 bases lay between the germline ends. The CDR3 covers 13 residues. Germline CDR1 and CDR2: MRHNA and SNTAGT.

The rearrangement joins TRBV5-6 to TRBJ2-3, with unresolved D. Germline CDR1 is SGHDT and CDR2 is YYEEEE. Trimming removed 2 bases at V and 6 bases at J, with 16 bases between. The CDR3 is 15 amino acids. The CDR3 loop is CASSFRHPYTDTQYF. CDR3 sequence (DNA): TGTGCCAGCAGCTTTCGACACCCGTACACGGATACGCAGTATTTT.

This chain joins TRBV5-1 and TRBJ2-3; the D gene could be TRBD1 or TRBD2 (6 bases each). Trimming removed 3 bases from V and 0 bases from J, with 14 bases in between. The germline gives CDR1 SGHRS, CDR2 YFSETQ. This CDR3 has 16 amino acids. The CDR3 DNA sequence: TGCGCCAGCAGCTGGGGGGCAGGTGTAAGCACAGATACGCAGTATTTT. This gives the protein CASSWGAGVSTDTQYF.

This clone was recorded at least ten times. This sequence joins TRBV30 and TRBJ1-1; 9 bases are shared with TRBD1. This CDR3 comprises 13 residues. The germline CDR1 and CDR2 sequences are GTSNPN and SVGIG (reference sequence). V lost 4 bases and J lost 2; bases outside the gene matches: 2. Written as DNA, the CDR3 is TGTGCCTGGAAGGGACAGGGAAACACTGAAGCTTTCTTT. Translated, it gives CAWKGQGNTEAFF.

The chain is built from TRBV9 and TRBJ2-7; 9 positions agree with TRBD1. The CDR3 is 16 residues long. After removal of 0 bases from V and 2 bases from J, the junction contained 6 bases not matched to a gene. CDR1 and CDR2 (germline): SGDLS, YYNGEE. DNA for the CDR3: TGTGCCAGCAGCGTAGGGGCCCGGGACAGGGCCTACGAGCAGTACTTC. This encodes CASSVGARDRAYEQYF.

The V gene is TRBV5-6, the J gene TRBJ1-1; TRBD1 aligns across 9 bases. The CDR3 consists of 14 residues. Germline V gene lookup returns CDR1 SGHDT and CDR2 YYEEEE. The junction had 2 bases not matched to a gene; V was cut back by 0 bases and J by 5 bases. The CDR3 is CASSLDRGLTEAFF. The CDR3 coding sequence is TGTGCCAGCAGCTTGGACAGGGGGCTTACTGAAGCTTTCTTT.

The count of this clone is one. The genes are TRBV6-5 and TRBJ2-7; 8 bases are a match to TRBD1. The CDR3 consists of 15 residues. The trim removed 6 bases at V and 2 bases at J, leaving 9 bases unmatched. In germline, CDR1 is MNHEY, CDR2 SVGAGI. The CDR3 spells CASRKTGESPYEQYF. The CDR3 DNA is TGTGCCAGCAGGAAGACAGGGGAGTCACCCTACGAGCAGTACTTC.

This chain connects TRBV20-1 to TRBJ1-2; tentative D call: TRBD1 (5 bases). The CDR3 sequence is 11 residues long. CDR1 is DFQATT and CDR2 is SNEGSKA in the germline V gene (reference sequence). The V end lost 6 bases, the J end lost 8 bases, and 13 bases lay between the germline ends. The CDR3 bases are TGCAGTGCAGGGGCCGTCGGCGGCTACACCTTC. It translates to CSAGAVGGYTF.

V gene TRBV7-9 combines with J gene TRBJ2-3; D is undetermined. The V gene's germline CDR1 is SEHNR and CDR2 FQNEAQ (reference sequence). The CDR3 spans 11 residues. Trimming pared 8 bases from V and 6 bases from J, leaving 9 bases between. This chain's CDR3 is CASVGVDTQYF. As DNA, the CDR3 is TGTGCCAGCGTTGGGGTTGATACGCAGTATTTT. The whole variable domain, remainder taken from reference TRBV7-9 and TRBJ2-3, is DTGVSQNPRHKITKRGQNVTFRCDPISEHNRLYWYRQTLGQGPEFLTYFQNEAQLEKSRLLSDRFSAERPKGSFSTLEIQRTEQGDSAMYLCASVGVDTQYFGPGTRLTVL.

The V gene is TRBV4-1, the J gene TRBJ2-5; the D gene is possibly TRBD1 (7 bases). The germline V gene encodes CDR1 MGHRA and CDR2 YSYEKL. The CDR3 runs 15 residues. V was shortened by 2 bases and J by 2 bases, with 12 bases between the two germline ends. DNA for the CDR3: TGCGCCAGCAGCCAACGGGCAGGGGGGCAAGAGACCCAGTACTTC. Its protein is CASSQRAGGQETQYF.

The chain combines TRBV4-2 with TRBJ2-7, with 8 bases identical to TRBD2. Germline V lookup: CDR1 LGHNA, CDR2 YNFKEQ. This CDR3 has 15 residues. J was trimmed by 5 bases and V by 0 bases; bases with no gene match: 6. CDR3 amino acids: CASSQESISGNEQYF. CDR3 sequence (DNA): TGTGCCAGCAGCCAAGAAAGTATTAGCGGGAACGAGCAGTACTTC.

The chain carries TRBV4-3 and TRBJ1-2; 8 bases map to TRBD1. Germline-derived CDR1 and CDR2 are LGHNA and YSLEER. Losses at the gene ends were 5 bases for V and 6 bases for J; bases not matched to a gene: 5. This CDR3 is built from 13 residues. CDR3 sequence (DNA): TGCGCCAGCAGCATGGGACAGGTTGATGGCTACACCTTC. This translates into CASSMGQVDGYTF.

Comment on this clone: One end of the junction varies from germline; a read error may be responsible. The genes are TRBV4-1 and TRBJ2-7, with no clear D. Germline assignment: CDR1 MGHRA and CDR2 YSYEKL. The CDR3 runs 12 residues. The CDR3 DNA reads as TGCGCCAGCAGCCAAGTGGGGTACGGGCAGTACTTC. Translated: CASSQVGYGQYF.